A single sample gave rise to the 2 T cell receptor beta chains below, sequenced in a study of blood T cell repertoires in COVID-19 (dated by TCRdb to about 2020). Library construction relied on the immunoSEQ multiplex PCR assay. Here the immuneACCESS table is served through TCRdb, limited to in-frame sequences with V and J called. Missing clones are a known gap in these copies; in checked studies unresolved V genes cover under half, and the rest lacks a known reason. In this sample the table shows approximately 200,000 clones, about four fifths of which occur a single time. About 1.3% of the sample belongs to the ten largest clones. Material for sequencing was PBMCs or T cells enriched from blood (not recorded which). The origin of the receptors is a woman between 40 and 55 years old with acute COVID-19.

The chain is built from TRBV18 and TRBJ1-2; 10 bases align to TRBD1. The junction had 14 bases not matched to a gene; V was cut back by 2 bases and J by 8 bases. Germline loops: CDR1 KGHSH, CDR2 LQKENI. The CDR3 totals 17 residues. The CDR3 protein is CASSPVSGDRGAGGYTF. In DNA, the CDR3 is TGTGCCAGCTCACCAGTCTCCGGGGACAGGGGTGCGGGCGGCTACACCTTC.

The genes are TRBV7-2 and TRBJ1-4; 8 bases map to TRBD1. V lost 0 bases and J lost 1; bases outside the gene matches: 4. In germline, CDR1 is SGHTA, CDR2 FQGNSA. CDR3 length equals 17 residues. The CDR3 sequence: CASSLARGQGTNEKLFF. In nucleotides, the CDR3 is TGTGCCAGCAGCTTAGCGAGAGGACAGGGAACTAATGAAAAACTGTTTTTT.